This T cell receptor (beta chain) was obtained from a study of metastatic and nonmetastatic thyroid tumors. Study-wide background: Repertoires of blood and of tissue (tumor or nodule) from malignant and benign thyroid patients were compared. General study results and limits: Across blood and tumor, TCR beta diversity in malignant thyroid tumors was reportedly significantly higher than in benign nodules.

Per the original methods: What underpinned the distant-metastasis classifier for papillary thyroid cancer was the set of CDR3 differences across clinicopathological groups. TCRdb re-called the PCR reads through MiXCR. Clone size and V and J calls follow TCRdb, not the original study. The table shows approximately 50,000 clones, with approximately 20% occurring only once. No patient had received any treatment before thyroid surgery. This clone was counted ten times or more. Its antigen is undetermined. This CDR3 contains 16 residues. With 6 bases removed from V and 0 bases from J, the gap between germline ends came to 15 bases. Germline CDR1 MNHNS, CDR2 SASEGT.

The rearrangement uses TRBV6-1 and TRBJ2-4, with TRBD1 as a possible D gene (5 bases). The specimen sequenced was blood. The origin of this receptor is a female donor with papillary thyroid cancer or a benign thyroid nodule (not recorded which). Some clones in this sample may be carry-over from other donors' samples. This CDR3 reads CASSSRQPLAKNIQYF. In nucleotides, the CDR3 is TGTGCCAGCAGCTCCAGACAGCCACTAGCCAAAAACATTCAGTACTTC.